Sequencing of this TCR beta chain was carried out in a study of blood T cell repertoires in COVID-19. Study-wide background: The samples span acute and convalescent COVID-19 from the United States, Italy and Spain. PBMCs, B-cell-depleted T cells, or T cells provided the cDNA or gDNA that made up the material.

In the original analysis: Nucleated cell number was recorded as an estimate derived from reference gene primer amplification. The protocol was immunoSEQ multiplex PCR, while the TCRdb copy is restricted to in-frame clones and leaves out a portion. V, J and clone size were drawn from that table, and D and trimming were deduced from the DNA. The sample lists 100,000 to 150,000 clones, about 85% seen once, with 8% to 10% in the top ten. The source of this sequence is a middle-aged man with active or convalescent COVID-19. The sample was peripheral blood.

The DNA of the CDR3 is TGTGCCAGCAGCCAATTACGGGACAGGGACAAAGGCTACACCTTC. Protein: CASSQLRDRDKGYTF. V and J are TRBV3-1 (or the pseudogene TRBV3-2) and TRBJ1-2; 9 nucleotides match TRBD1. The CDR3 loop spans 15 amino acids. Trimming removed 2 bases from V and 8 bases from J; junction bases left unmatched: 9. The germline CDR1 and CDR2 sequences are LGHDT and YNNKEL (reference sequence).